The source of this TCR beta chain is a study of blood T cells in healthy people across ages. The use of a sample-barcoded 5' primer and a J-beta primer mix characterized a second PCR of about 7 to 12 cycles. TCRdb fed the 5' RACE reads into MiXCR, producing one record per CDR3 protein. The sample has hundreds of thousands of distinct CDR3 sequences, under 30% seen once. Investigators took approximately 10 milliliters of peripheral blood from every donor. A minimum of 6 million PBMCs was isolated per sample. Study conclusions and caveats: Not knowing donor CMV status may have confounded expanded clonotype changes.

This CDR3 is built from 13 residues. Germline CDR1 and CDR2: ENHRY and SYGVKD. Notes on this clonotype: The antigen is not known. An end of the junction differs from the germline gene, which may be a read error.

This chain joins TRBV10-3 and TRBJ2-1; TRBD1 might be the D (6 bases). The source of this sequence is a woman older than 75 in good health. What was sequenced was blood. The CDR3 is CVIRDTSQVGQFF. For the CDR3, the DNA is TGTGTCATCCGGGACACGAGTCAGGTGGGGCAGTTCTTC.